The 6 T cell receptor beta chains listed next were all sequenced from one sample in a study of control samples from healthy donors and cancer patients. The repertoire was sequenced with immunoSEQ multiplex PCR; TCRdb's copy has only in-frame clones and lacks some. Among roughly 100,000 clones listed, around 90% were seen once. Sequenced material: blood. The receptor source for this set is a human donor in good health. The donor label of this sample is uncertain.

The J gene is TRBJ1-2, the V gene TRBV20-1; D uncertain. The CDR3 consists of 12 residues. The V end lost 3 bases, the J end lost 4 bases, and 9 bases lay between the germline ends. Germline V gives CDR1 DFQATT, CDR2 SNEGSKA (reference sequence). CDR3 region: CSASNSGYGYTF. CDR3 nucleotides: TGCAGTGCTAGTAATAGCGGCTATGGCTACACCTTC.

V gene TRBV5-1 combines with J gene TRBJ2-1; a weak D match, TRBD2 (6 bases). This CDR3 has 15 residues. Trimming took 0 bases from V and 2 from J, leaving 9 bases between them. Germline-derived CDR1 and CDR2 are SGHRS and YFSETQ. CDR3 loop: CASSLGGVAYNEQFF. CDR3 coding DNA: TGCGCCAGCAGCTTGGGGGGGGTGGCCTACAATGAGCAGTTCTTC.

V is TRBV21-1 and J is TRBJ1-6. TRBV21-1 is flagged as a pseudogene. CDR3 length: 21 residues. CDR3 in amino acids: CASSPLIRALPPSYYNSPLHF. CDR3 coding DNA: TGTGCCAGCAGCCCCCTGATTCGGGCGTTGCCCCCATCCTACTATAATTCACCCCTCCACTTT.

This sequence joins TRBV19 and TRBJ1-1; maybe TRBD1 (6 bases). The V and J ends lost 1 base and 10 bases respectively, with 19 bases between them. The CDR3 totals 15 residues. Germline-derived CDR1 and CDR2 are LNHDA and SQIVND (reference sequence). CDR3 protein: CASSIVKGHGPVAFF. The CDR3 DNA sequence: TGTGCCAGTAGTATAGTAAAGGGACACGGCCCGGTAGCTTTCTTT.

This chain connects TRBV2 to TRBJ2-5, with 8 bases fitting TRBD1. V lost 10 bases and J lost 5; bases outside the gene matches: 6. Germline CDR1 SNHLY, CDR2 FYNNEI. The CDR3 has 12 amino acids. The DNA of the CDR3 is TGTGCCATACAGGGGGATCGGGAGACCCAGTACTTC. Amino acid sequence: CAIQGDRETQYF.

The rearrangement links TRBV5-1 to TRBJ2-3, with 9 positions matching TRBD1. Trimming at V came to 4 bases and at J to 4 bases, leaving 7 bases not matched to a gene. The CDR3 totals 15 residues. The germline V gene has CDR1 SGHRS and CDR2 YFSETQ. This CDR3 is CASSPGTGSPDTQYF. As DNA, the CDR3 is TGCGCCAGCAGCCCCGGGACAGGGTCTCCAGATACGCAGTATTTT.